This T cell receptor (beta chain) was profiled in a study of beta chain features in type 1 diabetes (dated by TCRdb to about 2018). About the study as a whole: Mean age, gender distribution, total cell number and subset yield were not different between patients and healthy donors. The study compared TCRB repertoires of sorted circulating CD4+ T cell subsets between recently diagnosed type 1 diabetes patients and matched healthy donors. A total of approximately 100 million sorted cells were examined across all samples, and the number of cells per subset was strongly correlated with RNA yield. Regulatory and stem cell-like memory subsets were isolated from only 8 patients and about 8 healthy donors, whereas naive and central memory subsets came from all 30 or so donors. Overall study results and their limits: Type 1 diabetes patients showed a moderate but significant shortening of TCRB CDR3 length in all four CD4+ subsets. Naive, central memory and regulatory TCRB repertoires appeared more similar among patients than among healthy donors. At VDJ recombination sites, patients with type 1 diabetes made fewer insertions and deleted more nucleotides, a pattern implying thymic rearrangement abnormalities. HLA sub-analyses involved small numbers of individuals, so any influence of HLA type on TCRB rearrangement remained unresolved. Sequencing cDNA rather than genomic DNA could over-represent highly expressing activated cells, although activation and CD3 levels did not differ between groups. Shorter templates might be favored by PCR, yet because patient and control samples were amplified and corrected together, any such skew would affect both groups equally.

Including cysteine and phenylalanine, the CDR3 has 14 amino acids. This entry keeps only the CDR3 DNA: 42 bases, framed from base 1. CDR1 and CDR2 are drawn from the germline V gene: SGDLS, YYNGEE. At the junction V is shortened by 2 bases and J by 0 bases, with 6 bases in between. A word on this clone: The clone's antigen remains unknown. No much larger clone is present one base from it, and per-base qualities are unavailable.

The entire isolated RNA was reverse transcribed using the High Capacity cDNA Reverse Transcription Kit, and thus expressed TCRB transcripts were sequenced. Deep immunoSEQ sequencing was applied to naive, central memory and regulatory T cell samples, giving an average of about 3.7 million total reads per sample. Sorted cells were lysed in RLT buffer, and RNA was extracted using DNase-treated RNeasy Micro or Mini kits according to cell number. Each cell subset was processed on its own to prevent cross-contamination, while patient and healthy donor samples were processed together. Using the immunoSEQ multiplex PCR, TCRB sequences were amplified from cDNA into 87-bp fragments spanning the CDR3 region. Amplicons were sequenced on the Illumina HiSeq platform. Per the source publication's procedure: PCR bias was corrected computationally using synthetic template baselines, and reads within Hamming distance 2 were collapsed, with unmergeable singletons discarded. Reads were aligned against IMGT so that V, D and J genes, CDR3 length and insertions or deletions at six rearrangement sites could be assigned. Clonotype counts were normalized to sorted cell number within each subset before computing true diversity and Gini coefficients with the tcR R package. Repertoire sharing was quantified using the overlap coefficient calculated on TCRB nucleotide sequences. Imported from immuneACCESS, the table was reduced by TCRdb to in-frame sequences with V and J called. These copies leave out some clones; in studies compared against another copy, an unresolved V gene accounts for under half, and the cause of the remainder is not known. The DNA was the basis for D and trimming; V, J and clone size are from that table. The sample table lists over 40,000 clones, roughly 56% of them with a count of one. Less than 2.5% of the sample rests with the top ten.

A single peripheral blood draw of around 0.11 L on average was collected from each donor into heparinised tubes. Using a panel that included CD45RO, CCR7, CD25, CD127, CD95 and CD27, naive, central memory, regulatory and stem cell-like memory CD4+ T cells were sorted on a BD FACSAria II. Every sorted population had a purity above 98%. Right away, PBMCs were isolated by Lymphoprep density gradient centrifugation and were stained directly, with no culture step. So that batch effects would be minimized, each experiment stained and sorted samples in pairs, pairing one healthy donor with one patient. This receptor was obtained from a woman younger than 30 in good health. This chain joins TRBV9 to TRBJ2-1, with the D segment identity uncertain. The sample comprised Tregs from blood. This specimen's cell subset or site label, interpreted: regulatory CD4+ T cells. The nucleotide sequence reads as follows: TGTGCCAGCAGCGTGGCTCACTCCTACAATGAGCAGTTCTTC. It specifies CASSVAHSYNEQFF.